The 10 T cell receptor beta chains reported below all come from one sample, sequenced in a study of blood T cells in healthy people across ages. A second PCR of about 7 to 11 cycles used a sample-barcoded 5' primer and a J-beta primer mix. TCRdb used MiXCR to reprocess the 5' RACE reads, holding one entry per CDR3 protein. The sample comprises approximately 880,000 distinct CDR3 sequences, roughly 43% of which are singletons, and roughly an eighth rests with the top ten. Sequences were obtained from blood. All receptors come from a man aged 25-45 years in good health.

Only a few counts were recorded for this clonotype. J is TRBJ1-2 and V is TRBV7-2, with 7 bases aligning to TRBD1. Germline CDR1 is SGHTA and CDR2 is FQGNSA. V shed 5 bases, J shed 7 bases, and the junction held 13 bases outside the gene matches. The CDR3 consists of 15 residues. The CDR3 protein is CASSHRNRGVSGYTF. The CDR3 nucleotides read TGTGCCAGCAGCCATAGGAACAGGGGAGTCTCTGGCTACACCTTC.

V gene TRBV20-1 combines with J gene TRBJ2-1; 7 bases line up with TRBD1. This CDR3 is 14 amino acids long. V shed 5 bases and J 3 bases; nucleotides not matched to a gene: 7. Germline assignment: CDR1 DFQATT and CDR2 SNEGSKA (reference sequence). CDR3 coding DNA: TGCAGTGCTCCAGGACAGGAGCACTACAATGAGCAGTTCTTC. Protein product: CSAPGQEHYNEQFF.

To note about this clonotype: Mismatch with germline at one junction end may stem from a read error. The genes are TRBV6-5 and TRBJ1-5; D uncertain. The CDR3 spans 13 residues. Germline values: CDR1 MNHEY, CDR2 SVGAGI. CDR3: CVSSYSAGQPQHF. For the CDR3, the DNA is TGTGTCAGCAGTTACTCGGCCGGGCAGCCCCAGCATTTT.

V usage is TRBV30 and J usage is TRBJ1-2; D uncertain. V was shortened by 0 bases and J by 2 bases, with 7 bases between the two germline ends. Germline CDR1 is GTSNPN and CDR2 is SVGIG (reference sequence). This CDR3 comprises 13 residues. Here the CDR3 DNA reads TGTGCCTGGAGTGTAGACGAAAACTATGGCTACACCTTC. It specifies CAWSVDENYGYTF.

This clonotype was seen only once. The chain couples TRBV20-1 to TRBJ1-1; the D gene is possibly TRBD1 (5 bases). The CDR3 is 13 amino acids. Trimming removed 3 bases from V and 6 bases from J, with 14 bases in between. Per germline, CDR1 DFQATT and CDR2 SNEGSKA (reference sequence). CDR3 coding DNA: TGCAGTGCTAGCGGGGACGTGGTCGCTGAAGCTTTCTTT. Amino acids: CSASGDVVAEAFF.

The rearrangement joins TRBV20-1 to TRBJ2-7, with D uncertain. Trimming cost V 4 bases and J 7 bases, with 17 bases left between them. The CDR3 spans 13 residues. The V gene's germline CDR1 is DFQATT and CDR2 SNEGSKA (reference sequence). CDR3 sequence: CSATVGPYNEQYF. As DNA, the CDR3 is TGCAGTGCTACTGTCGGACCGTACAATGAGCAGTACTTC.

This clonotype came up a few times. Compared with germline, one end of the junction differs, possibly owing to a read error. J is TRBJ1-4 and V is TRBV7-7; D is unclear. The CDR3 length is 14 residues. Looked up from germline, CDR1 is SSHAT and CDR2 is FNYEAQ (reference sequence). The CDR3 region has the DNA TGTGCTAGCAGCCCAATCTCAACTAATGAAAAACTGTTTTTT. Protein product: CASSPISTNEKLFF. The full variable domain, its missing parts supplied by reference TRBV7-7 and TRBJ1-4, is GAGVSQSPRYKVTKRGQDVTLRCDPISSHATLYWYQQALGQGPEFLTYFNYEAQPDKSGLPSDRFSAERPEGSISTLTIQRTEQRDSAMYRCASSPISTNEKLFFGSGTQLSVL.

The CDR3 loop is CASSLSPFYGYTF. The DNA for the CDR3 is TGTGCCAGCAGTTTGAGCCCATTCTATGGCTACACCTTC. The V gene is TRBV12-3 or TRBV12-4, the J gene TRBJ1-2; D is unresolved. This CDR3 has 13 amino acids. The V end was cut by 3 bases, the J end by 4 bases, with 9 bases between.

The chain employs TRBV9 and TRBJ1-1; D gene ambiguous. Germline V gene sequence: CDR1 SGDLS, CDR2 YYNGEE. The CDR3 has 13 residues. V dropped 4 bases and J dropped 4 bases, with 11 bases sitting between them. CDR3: CASSPPASTEAFF. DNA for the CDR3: TGTGCCAGCAGCCCGCCTGCGAGCACTGAAGCTTTCTTT.

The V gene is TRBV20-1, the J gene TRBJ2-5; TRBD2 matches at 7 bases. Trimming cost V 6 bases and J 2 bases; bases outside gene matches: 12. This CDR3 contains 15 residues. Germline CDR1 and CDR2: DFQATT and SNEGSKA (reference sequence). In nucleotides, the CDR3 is TGCAGTGCCTTCGACCGCCGGACTAGTCAAGAGACCCAGTACTTC. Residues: CSAFDRRTSQETQYF.